This TCR beta chain was retrieved from a study of technical replicates of blood from a few donors. Assay: immunoSEQ multiplex PCR; the TCRdb copy retains only in-frame clones and omits some. This table has 76,000 or so clones, roughly 90% appearing once. The germline V gene has CDR1 GTSNPN and CDR2 SVGIG (reference sequence). The V end was cut by 0 bases, the J end by 2 bases, with 7 bases between. This CDR3 is 13 amino acids long. This sequence originates from a human donor in good health. J is TRBJ2-5 and V is TRBV30; D unclear. The sequenced sample consisted of T cells isolated from PBMCs. CDR3 loop: CAWSVQQQETQYF. Written as DNA, the CDR3 is TGTGCCTGGAGTGTACAACAGCAAGAGACCCAGTACTTC.